This T cell receptor (beta chain) was captured in a study of T-cell reconstitution after alpha-beta-depleted transplantation in children. TCRbeta library preparation incorporated unique molecular identifiers. From the PCR reads, TCRdb called clonotypes with MiXCR, one entry per CDR3 protein. The data contain fewer than 1 million distinct CDR3 sequences, roughly 15% of them singletons. The CDR3 totals 14 residues. Germline lookup yields CDR1 KGHDR and CDR2 SFDVKD. V dropped 4 bases and J dropped 8 bases, with 16 bases sitting between them. The sequencing here drew on PBMCs, mostly from graft donor cells, taken 360 days after TCRalphabeta/CD19-depleted stem cell transplant. This chain connects TRBV24-1 to TRBJ1-1, with D perhaps matching TRBD1 (6 bases). The clonotype was recovered from a male patient younger than 18 who had a stem cell transplant for acute lymphoblastic leukemia, so the T cells may come from the graft donor. CDR3 amino acids: CATSEGRGPHEAFF. Written as DNA, the CDR3 is TGTGCCACCAGTGAGGGCAGGGGTCCTCACGAAGCTTTCTTT.